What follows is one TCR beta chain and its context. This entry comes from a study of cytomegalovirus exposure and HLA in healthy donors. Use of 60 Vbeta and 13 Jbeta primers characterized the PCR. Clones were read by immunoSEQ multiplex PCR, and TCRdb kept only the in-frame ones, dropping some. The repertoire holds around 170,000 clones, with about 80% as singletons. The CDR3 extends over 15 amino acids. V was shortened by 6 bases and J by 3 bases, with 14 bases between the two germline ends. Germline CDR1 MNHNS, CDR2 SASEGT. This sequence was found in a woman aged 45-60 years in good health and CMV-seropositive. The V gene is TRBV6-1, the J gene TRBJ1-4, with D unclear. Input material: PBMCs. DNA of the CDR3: TGTGCCAGCAGGAGACTCGAGATGGCTAATGAAAAACTGTTTTTT. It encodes CASRRLEMANEKLFF.